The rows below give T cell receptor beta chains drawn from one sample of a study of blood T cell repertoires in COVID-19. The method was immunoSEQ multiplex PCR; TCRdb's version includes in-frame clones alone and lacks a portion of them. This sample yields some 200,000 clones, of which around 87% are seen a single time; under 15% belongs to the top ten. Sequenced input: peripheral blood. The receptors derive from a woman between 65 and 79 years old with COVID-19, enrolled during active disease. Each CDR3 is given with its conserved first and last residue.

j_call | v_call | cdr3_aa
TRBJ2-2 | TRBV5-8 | CASSLEAGGRSGELFF
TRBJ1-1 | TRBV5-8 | CASSPDLTGDTEAFF
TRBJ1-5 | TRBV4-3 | CASSQERGDQPQHF
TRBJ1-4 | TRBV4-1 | CASSRLDEKLEKLFF
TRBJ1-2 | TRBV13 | CASSYGLGGYGYTF
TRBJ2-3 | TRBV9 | CASSVGNSGTDTQYF
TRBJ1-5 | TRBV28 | CAGRRTASNQPQHF
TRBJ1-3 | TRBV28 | CASSSPGQGSGNTIYF
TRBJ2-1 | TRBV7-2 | CASSLVGADIPLEQFF
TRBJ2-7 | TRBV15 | CATSSIGYEQYF
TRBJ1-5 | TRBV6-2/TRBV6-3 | CASSYFRSNQPQHF
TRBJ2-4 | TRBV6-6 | CASSYSSGRGDIQYF
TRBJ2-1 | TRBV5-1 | CASSSHGGNNEQFF
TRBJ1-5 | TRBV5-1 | CASSFRQGGHSNQPQHF
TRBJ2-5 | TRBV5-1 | CASSYGQGRETQYF
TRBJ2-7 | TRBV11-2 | CASRTTDHSYEQYF
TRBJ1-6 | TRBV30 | CAWKDRGGSPLHF
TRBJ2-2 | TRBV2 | CASSESPGHLLTGELFF
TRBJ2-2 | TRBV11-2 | CASSISGSPDTGELFF
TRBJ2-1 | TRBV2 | CASSGTSGSNEQFF
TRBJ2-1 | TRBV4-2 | CASSQGKGQGGDNEQFF
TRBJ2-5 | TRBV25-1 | CASRNRGLQETQYF
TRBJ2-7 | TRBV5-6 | CASSLLEGYSYEQYF
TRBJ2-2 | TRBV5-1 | CASSFSDSLNTGELFF
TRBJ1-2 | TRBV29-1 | CSVELQGFDGYTF
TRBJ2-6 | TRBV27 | CASSLFAGPSGANVLTF
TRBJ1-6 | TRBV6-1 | CASSDWQGLGPLHF
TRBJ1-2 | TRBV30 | CAYQGLDYGYTF
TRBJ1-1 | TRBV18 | CASSPPSVTEAFF
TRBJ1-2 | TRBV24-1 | CATSEPRQGNYGYTF
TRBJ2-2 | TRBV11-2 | CASSVGTGVIGELFF
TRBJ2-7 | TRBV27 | CASRDLAAYEQYF
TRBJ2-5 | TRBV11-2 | CASSSPTQFQETQYF
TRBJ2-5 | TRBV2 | CASSEEVAGNQETQYF
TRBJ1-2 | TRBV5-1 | CASSLEERGYTF
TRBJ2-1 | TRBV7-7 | CASSPTTKSYNEQFF
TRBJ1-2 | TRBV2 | CASSEDGNYGYTF
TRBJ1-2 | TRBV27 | CASRRTGGHGYTF
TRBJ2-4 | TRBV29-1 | CSVEGTGGRNIQYF
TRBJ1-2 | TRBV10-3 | CAISVDRVTHYGYTF
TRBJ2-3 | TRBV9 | CASSLSTDTQYF
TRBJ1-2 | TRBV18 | CASSEQGTNYGYTF
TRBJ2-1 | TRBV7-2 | CASSPLDSPLGEQFF
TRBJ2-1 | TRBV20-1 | CSASSVAGGPGDEQFF
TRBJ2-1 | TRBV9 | CASSRRQREYYNEQFF
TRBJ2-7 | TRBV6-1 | CASSEAGTGLYEQYF
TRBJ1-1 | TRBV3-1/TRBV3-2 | CASSPTPVTEAFF
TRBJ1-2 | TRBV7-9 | CASSRGQADYGYTF
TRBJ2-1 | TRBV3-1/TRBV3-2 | CASSQDPNNEQFF
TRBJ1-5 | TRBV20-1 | CSASSGTGVQPQHF
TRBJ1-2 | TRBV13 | CASTSRRVLTLAYNYGYTF
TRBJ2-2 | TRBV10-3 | CAIRRDWNTGELFF
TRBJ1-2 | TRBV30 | CAWSYQGVGGYTF
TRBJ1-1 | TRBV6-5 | CASRNQIEAFF